The 14 T cell receptor beta chains listed next were all sequenced from one sample in a study of T cell repertoires in cytomegalovirus infection. TCRdb re-called the reads with MiXCR, one entry per CDR3 protein. The sample records 310,000 or so distinct CDR3 sequences, about a sixth being singletons. The specimen sequenced was PBMCs. The receptors were sampled from a human donor in good health (CMV status not recorded). Some clones in this sample may be carry-over from other donors' samples.

Ten or more counts support this clonotype. The chain uses TRBV6-2 or TRBV6-3 and TRBJ1-5; D is perhaps TRBD1 (5 bases). Germline V gene data show CDR1 as MNHEY and CDR2 as SVGEGT. V was cut by 6 bases and J by 7 bases, with 16 bases left in between. The CDR3 has 14 residues. As DNA, the CDR3 is TGTGCCAGCAGCCCGGGGGGGATCGACCAGCCCCAGCATTTT. It yields the protein CASSPGGIDQPQHF.

This clonotype has only a few counts. The chain joins TRBV11-2 to TRBJ2-1; D gene ambiguous. There are 13 residues in the CDR3. From germline, CDR1 is SGHAT and CDR2 FQNNGV. V was clipped by 2 bases and J by 5 bases, with 7 bases between them. The CDR3 region has the DNA TGTGCCAGCAGCTTACCCAGCAACAATGAGCAGTTCTTC. This translates into CASSLPSNNEQFF.

This sequence joins TRBV5-1 and TRBJ2-7; 8 bases map to TRBD1. Trimming removed 1 base from V and 6 bases from J; junction bases left unmatched: 6. Germline CDR1 and CDR2: SGHRS and YFSETQ. This CDR3 is 14 amino acids long. DNA for the CDR3: TGCGCCAGCAGCTTGAGACAGGGGCGGATCGAGCAGTACTTC. This sequence encodes CASSLRQGRIEQYF.

This clonotype appeared many times. The chain links TRBV12-3 or TRBV12-4 to TRBJ2-1; TRBD2 agrees at 11 bases. This CDR3 region has 15 residues. Losses at the gene ends were 1 base for V and 7 bases for J; bases not matched to a gene: 3. The CDR3 DNA reads TGTGCCAGCAGTTTAGGAGTAGCGGGGGGGAATGAGCAGTTCTTC. It specifies CASSLGVAGGNEQFF.

This clonotype has a handful of counts. The V call is TRBV20-1, the J call TRBJ1-4; D call uncertain. Trimming stripped 6 bases from V and 6 bases from J, with 8 bases between. There are 11 residues in the CDR3. Looked up from germline, CDR1 is DFQATT and CDR2 is SNEGSKA (reference sequence). The CDR3 loop is CSAIRDEKLFF. The CDR3 nucleotides read TGCAGTGCCATAAGAGATGAAAAACTGTTTTTT.

V usage is TRBV5-1 and J usage is TRBJ2-7; 8 nucleotides match TRBD1. Germline V gene data show CDR1 as SGHRS and CDR2 as YFSETQ. The V segment lost 3 bases and the J segment 2 bases; nucleotides outside the gene matches: 7. This CDR3 region has 15 residues. In DNA, the CDR3 is TGCGCCAGCAGCTCACAGACAGGGGCCACCTACGAGCAGTACTTC. Its protein product is CASSSQTGATYEQYF. Full variable domain (missing parts from reference TRBV5-1 and TRBJ2-7): KAGVTQTPRYLIKTRGQQVTLSCSPISGHRSVSWYQQTPGQGLQFLFEYFSETQRNKGNFPGRFSGRQFSNSRSEMNVSTLELGDSALYLCASSSQTGATYEQYFGPGTRLTVT.

The genes are TRBV27 and TRBJ2-2, with D hard to call. The CDR3 covers 14 residues. The germline V and J ends were trimmed by 3 bases and 1 base, with 6 bases remaining between them. Germline values: CDR1 MNHEY, CDR2 SMNVEV (reference sequence). CDR3 sequence: CASSFLVNTGELFF. CDR3 coding DNA: TGTGCCAGCAGTTTTTTAGTGAACACCGGGGAGCTGTTTTTT.

V is TRBV6-1 and J is TRBJ2-2, with D possibly TRBD1 on 5 matching bases. This CDR3 has 14 residues. V was shortened by 5 bases and J by 4 bases, with 11 bases between the two germline ends. From germline, CDR1 is MNHNS and CDR2 SASEGT. The CDR3 DNA is TGTGCCAGCAGTCATACAGGCACCACCGGGGAGCTGTTTTTT. Translation gives CASSHTGTTGELFF.

This chain connects TRBV28 to TRBJ2-7, with no clear D. Germline CDR1 reads MDHEN; CDR2 reads SYDVKM. The CDR3 is 14 amino acids. Trimming removed 4 bases from V and 2 bases from J, with 12 bases in between. The CDR3 protein is CASSSVPLPYEQYF. The CDR3 DNA is TGTGCCAGCAGTTCCGTCCCTCTACCCTACGAGCAGTACTTC.

This clonotype was found many times. The rearrangement uses TRBV6-5 and TRBJ2-7; either TRBD1 or TRBD2 may supply D (5 bases each). Germline-derived CDR1 and CDR2 are MNHEY and SVGAGI. V lost 0 bases and J lost 0, with 15 bases in between. The CDR3 runs 17 residues. This chain's CDR3 is CASSYSGTPGRSYEQYF. CDR3 in DNA: TGTGCCAGCAGTTACTCAGGGACCCCGGGACGCTCCTACGAGCAGTACTTC.

The J gene is TRBJ2-1, the V gene TRBV15; D gene uncertain. There are 20 residues in the CDR3. The V gene lost 0 bases and the J gene lost 4 bases, with 25 bases spanning the gap. The germline V gene has CDR1 LNHNV and CDR2 YYDKDF (reference sequence). CDR3 protein: CATSRESSSRWQAHYNEQFF. CDR3 nucleotides: TGTGCCACCAGCAGAGAGTCCAGCTCGCGCTGGCAGGCCCATTACAATGAGCAGTTCTTC.

The chain employs TRBV5-1 and TRBJ2-5, with TRBD2 as a possible D gene (7 bases). Germline CDR1 and CDR2: SGHRS and YFSETQ. The CDR3 runs 16 residues. V was clipped by 0 bases and J by 5 bases, with 17 bases between them. The CDR3 DNA reads TGCGCCAGCAGCTTGGAGGGGGGGAACCCCGGGGAGACCCAGTACTTC. This encodes CASSLEGGNPGETQYF. Together with reference TRBV5-1 and TRBJ2-5, the CDR3 gives the full variable domain: KAGVTQTPRYLIKTRGQQVTLSCSPISGHRSVSWYQQTPGQGLQFLFEYFSETQRNKGNFPGRFSGRQFSNSRSEMNVSTLELGDSALYLCASSLEGGNPGETQYFGPGTRLLVL.

The chain couples TRBV12-3 or TRBV12-4 to TRBJ1-1; no clear D gene. The ends were cut back, 0 bases at V and 1 base at J, with 30 bases in the middle. The CDR3 length is 22 residues. CDR3: CASSLAFSLDLLLHGGNTEAFF. The CDR3 region has the DNA TGTGCCAGCAGTTTAGCGTTTAGTTTGGATTTGTTGCTCCACGGCGGGAACACTGAAGCTTTCTTT.

The genes are TRBV9 and TRBJ2-3, with 13 nucleotides matching TRBD2. V lost 4 bases to trimming and J lost 6 bases; unmatched junction nucleotides: 8. This CDR3 is 16 amino acids long. CDR1 and CDR2 (germline): SGDLS, YYNGEE. CDR3 coding DNA: TGTGCCAGCAGCCTACGGACTAGCGGGGGCCTTGATACGCAGTATTTT. Its translation is CASSLRTSGGLDTQYF.